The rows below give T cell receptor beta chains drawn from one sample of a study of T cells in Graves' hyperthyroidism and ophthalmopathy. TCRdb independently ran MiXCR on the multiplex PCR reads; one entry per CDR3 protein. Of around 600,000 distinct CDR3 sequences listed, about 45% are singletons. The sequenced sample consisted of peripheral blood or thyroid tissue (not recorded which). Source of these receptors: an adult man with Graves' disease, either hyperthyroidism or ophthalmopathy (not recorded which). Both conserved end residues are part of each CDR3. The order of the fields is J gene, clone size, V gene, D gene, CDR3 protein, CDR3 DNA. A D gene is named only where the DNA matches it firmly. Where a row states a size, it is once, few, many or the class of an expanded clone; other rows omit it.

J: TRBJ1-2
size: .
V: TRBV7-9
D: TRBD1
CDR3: CASSALPGQGANGYTF
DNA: TGTGCCAGCAGCGCGTTGCCGGGACAGGGGGCAAATGGCTACACCTTC

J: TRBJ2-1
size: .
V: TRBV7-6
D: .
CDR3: CASSPLPGYNEQFF
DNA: TGTGCCAGCAGCCCCCTACCAGGGTACAATGAGCAGTTCTTC

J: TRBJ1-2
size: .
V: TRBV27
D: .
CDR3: CASIGPGGYTF
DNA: TGTGCCAGCATTGGCCCTGGCGGCTACACCTTC

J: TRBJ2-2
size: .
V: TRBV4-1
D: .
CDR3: CASSQVSGTGELFF
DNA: TGCGCCAGCAGCCAAGTTTCCGGGACCGGGGAGCTGTTTTTT

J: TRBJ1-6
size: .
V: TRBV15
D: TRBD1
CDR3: CATYGVRQGYSPLHF
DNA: TGTGCCACCTACGGGGTTCGACAGGGGTATTCACCCCTCCACTTT

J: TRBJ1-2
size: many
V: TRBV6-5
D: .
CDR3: CASSTAPDYGYTF
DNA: TGTGCCAGCAGCACTGCCCCGGACTATGGCTACACCTTC

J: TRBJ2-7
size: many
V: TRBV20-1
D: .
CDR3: CSAREQGIYEQYF
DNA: TGCAGTGCTAGAGAGCAGGGGATCTACGAGCAGTACTTC

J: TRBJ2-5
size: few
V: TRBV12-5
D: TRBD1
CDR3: CASGSPRTGSETQYF
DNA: TGTGCTAGTGGTTCCCCCCGGACAGGGTCAGAGACCCAGTACTTC

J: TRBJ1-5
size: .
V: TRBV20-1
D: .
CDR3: CSATGGRNQPQHF
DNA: TGCAGTGCTACCGGGGGGCGGAATCAGCCCCAGCATTTT

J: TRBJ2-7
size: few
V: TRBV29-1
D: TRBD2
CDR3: CSAEGRGGNYEQYF
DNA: TGCAGCGCCGAAGGTCGCGGGGGGAACTACGAGCAGTACTTC

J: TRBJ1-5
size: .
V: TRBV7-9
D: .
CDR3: CASSLLDGPFAQHF
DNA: TGTGCCAGCAGCTTATTGGACGGACCTTTTGCCCAGCATTTT

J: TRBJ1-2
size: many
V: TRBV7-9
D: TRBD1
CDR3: CASSPTTGGISYGYTF
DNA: TGTGCCAGCAGCCCGACGACAGGGGGAATCAGCTATGGCTACACCTTC

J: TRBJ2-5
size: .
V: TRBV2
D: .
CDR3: CARDAFQETQYF
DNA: TGTGCTAGAGACGCCTTTCAAGAGACCCAGTACTTC

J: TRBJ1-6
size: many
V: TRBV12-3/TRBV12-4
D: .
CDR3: CASSLRSPDSPLHF
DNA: TGTGCCAGCAGTTTGCGGTCCCCGGATTCACCCCTCCACTTT

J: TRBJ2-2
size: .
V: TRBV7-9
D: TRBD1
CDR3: CASSFGQGFRDTGELFF
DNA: TGTGCCAGCAGCTTCGGACAGGGCTTTAGAGACACCGGGGAGCTGTTTTTT

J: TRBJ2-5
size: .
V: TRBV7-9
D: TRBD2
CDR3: CASSITGLAGETQYF
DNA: TGTGCCAGCAGTATTACTGGACTAGCGGGAGAGACCCAGTACTTC

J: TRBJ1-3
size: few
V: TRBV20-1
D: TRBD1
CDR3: CSARLQGAGVGTIYF
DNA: TGCAGTGCTAGACTACAGGGGGCTGGCGTCGGCACCATATATTTT

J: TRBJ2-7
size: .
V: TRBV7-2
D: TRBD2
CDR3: CASSFEGGSSEQYF
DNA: TGTGCCAGCAGCTTTGAGGGAGGGTCCTCCGAGCAGTACTTC

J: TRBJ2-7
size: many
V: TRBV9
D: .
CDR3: CASSLNPTGAYEQYF
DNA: TGTGCCAGCAGCCTCAACCCGACAGGCGCCTACGAGCAGTACTTC

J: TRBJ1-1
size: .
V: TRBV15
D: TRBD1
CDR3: CATSVSTGTGLIAFF
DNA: TGTGCCACCAGCGTATCCACCGGGACAGGCCTGATTGCTTTCTTT

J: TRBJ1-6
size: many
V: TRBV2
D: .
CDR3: CASSEAYANSPLHF
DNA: TGTGCCAGCAGTGAGGCCTACGCGAATTCACCCCTCCACTTT

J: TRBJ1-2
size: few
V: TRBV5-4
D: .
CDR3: CASSPGSFTNYGYTF
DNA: TGTGCCAGCAGCCCCGGGAGCTTCACTAACTATGGCTACACCTTC

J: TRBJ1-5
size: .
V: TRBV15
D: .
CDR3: CATSRTGYSNQPQHF
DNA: TGTGCCACCAGCAGGACAGGCTATAGCAATCAGCCCCAGCATTTT

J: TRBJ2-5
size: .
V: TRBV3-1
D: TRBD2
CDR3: CASSPDTGLVLQETQYF
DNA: TGTGCCAGCAGTCCTGACACGGGACTAGTGCTCCAAGAGACCCAGTACTTC

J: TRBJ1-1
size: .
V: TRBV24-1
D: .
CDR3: CASSLAGRIAEAFF
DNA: TGTGCCAGCAGTCTTGCAGGGAGGATCGCTGAAGCTTTCTTT

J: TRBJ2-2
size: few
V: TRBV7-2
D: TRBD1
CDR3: CASSNRQGENTGELFF
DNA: TGTGCCAGCAGCAACCGACAGGGCGAGAACACCGGGGAGCTGTTTTTT

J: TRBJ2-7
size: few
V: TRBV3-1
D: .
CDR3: CASSQGTAIYEQYF
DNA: TGTGCCAGCAGCCAAGGGACAGCGATCTACGAGCAGTACTTC

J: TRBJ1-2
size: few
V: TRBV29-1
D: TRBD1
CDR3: CSLTAGQGANYGYTF
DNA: TGCAGCTTAACGGCTGGGCAGGGGGCGAACTATGGCTACACCTTC

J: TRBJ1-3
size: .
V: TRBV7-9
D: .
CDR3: CASSDYRAGSRGNTIYF
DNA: TGTGCCAGCAGTGATTACAGGGCGGGCTCCCGTGGAAACACCATATATTTT

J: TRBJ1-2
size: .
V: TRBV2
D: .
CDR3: CASSPGGGRIYTF
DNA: TGTGCCAGCAGCCCCGGAGGTGGGAGGATCTACACCTTC

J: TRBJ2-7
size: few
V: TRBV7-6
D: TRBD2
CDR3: CASSLSAGAIYEQYF
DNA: TGTGCCAGCAGCTTGTCGGCGGGAGCGATTTACGAGCAGTACTTC

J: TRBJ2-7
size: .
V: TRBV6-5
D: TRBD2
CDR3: CASSSSGSGSYEQYF
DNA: TGTGCCAGCAGTTCTAGCGGGAGCGGCTCCTACGAGCAGTACTTC

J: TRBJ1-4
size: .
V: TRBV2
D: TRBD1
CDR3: CASTGTGGTNEKLFF
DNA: TGTGCCAGCACCGGGACAGGGGGAACTAATGAAAAACTGTTTTTT

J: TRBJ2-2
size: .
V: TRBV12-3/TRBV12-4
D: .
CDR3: CASSIGQSTGELFF
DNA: TGTGCCAGCAGTATAGGACAGTCCACCGGGGAGCTGTTTTTT

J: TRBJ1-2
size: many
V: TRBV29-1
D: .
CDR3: CSVESGDTYGYTF
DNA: TGCAGCGTTGAAAGTGGAGACACCTATGGCTACACCTTC

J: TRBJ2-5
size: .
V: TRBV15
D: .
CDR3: CATSRVRGDTGTQYF
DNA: TGTGCCACCAGCAGAGTTCGTGGGGACACCGGGACCCAGTACTTC

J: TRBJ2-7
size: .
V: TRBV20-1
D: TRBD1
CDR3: CSASSGTGVGEQYF
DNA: TGCAGTGCTTCCTCCGGGACAGGGGTCGGTGAGCAGTACTTC

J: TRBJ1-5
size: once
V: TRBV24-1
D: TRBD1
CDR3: CTTQGAGRQPQHF
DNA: TGTACTACCCAGGGGGCGGGCAGACAGCCCCAGCATTTT

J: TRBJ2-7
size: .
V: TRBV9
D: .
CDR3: CASGKENYEQYF
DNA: TGTGCCAGCGGCAAGGAGAACTACGAGCAGTACTTC

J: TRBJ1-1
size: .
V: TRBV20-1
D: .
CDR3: CSAQRGGVLRAFF
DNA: TGCAGTGCGCAACGGGGGGGGGTGCTTAGAGCTTTCTTT

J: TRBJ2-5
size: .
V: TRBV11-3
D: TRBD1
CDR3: CASTRDRGQETQYF
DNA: TGTGCCAGCACCCGGGACAGGGGGCAGGAGACCCAGTACTTC

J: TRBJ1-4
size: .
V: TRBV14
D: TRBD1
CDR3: CASSRTGETGDEKLFF
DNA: TGTGCCAGCAGCCGTACCGGAGAGACAGGGGATGAAAAACTGTTTTTT

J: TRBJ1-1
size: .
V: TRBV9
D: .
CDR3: CASSVFPNPNTEAFF
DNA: TGTGCCAGCAGCGTATTTCCGAATCCGAACACTGAAGCTTTCTTT

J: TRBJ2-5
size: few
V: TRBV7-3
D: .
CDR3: CASSSGGGRETQYF
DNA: TGTGCCAGCAGCTCTGGGGGAGGAAGAGAGACCCAGTACTTC

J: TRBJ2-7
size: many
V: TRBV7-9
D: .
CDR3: CASSLEKSEQYF
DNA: TGTGCCAGCAGCCTAGAAAAGTCCGAGCAGTACTTC

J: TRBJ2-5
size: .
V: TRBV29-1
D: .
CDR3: CSVTQGGDQPQYF
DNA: TGCAGCGTTACACAGGGTGGCGACCAGCCCCAGTACTTC

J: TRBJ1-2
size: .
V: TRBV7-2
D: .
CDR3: CASSPLEGSHGYTF
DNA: TGCGCCAGCAGCCCCCTCGAGGGTAGCCATGGCTACACCTTC

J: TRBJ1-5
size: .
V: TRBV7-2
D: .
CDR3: CASSLESGRPQHF
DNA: TGTGCCAGCAGCTTGGAGAGTGGGAGGCCCCAGCATTTT

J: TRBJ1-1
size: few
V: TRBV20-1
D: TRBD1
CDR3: CSARGTGGDTEAFF
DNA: TGCAGTGCTAGAGGAACAGGGGGGGACACTGAAGCTTTCTTT

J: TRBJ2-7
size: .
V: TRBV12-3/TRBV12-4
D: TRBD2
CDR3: CTSSLGTSGSRYEQYF
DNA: TGTACCAGCAGTTTAGGTACTAGCGGGAGCCGGTACGAGCAGTACTTC

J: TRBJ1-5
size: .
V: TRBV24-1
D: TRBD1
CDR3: CATSEAGTVNDQPQHF
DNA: TGTGCCACCAGTGAAGCAGGGACAGTGAACGATCAGCCCCAGCATTTT

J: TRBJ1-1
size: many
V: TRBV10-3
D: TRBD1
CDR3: CAISGRQGGEAFF
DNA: TGTGCCATCAGTGGCCGACAGGGAGGTGAAGCTTTCTTT